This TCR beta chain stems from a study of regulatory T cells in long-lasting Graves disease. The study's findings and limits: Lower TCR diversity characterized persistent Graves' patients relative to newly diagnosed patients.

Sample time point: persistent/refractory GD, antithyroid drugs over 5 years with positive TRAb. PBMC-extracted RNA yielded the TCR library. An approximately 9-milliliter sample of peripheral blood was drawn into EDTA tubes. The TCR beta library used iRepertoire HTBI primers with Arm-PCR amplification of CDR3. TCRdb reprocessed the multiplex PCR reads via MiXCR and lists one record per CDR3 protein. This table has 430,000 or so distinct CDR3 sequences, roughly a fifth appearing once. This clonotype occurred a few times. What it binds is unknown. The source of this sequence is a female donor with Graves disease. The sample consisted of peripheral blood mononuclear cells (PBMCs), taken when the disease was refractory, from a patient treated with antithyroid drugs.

In nucleotides, the CDR3 is TGTGCCAGCAGCGTAGAGTTGACCGGGGAGCTGTTTTTT. Translation: CASSVELTGELFF. The genes are TRBV9 and TRBJ2-2, with D hard to call. This CDR3 has 13 residues. Germline V CDR1 and CDR2: SGDLS, YYNGEE. Between the trimmed V and J ends, which lost 0 bases and 5 bases, there was a span of 5 bases. The full variable domain, completed using reference TRBV9 and TRBJ2-2, is DSGVTQTPKHLITATGQRVTLRCSPRSGDLSVYWYQQSLDQGLQFLIQYYNGEERAKGNILERFSAQQFPDLHSELNLSSLELGDSALYFCASSVELTGELFFGEGSRLTVL.